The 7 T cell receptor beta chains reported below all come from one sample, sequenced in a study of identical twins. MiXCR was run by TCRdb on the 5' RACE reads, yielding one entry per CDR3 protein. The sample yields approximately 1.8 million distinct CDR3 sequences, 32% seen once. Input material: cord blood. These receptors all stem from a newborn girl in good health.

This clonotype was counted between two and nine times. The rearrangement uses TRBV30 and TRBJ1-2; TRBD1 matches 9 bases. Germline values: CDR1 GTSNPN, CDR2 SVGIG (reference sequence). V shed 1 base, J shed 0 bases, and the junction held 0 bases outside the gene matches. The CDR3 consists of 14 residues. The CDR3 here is CAWSGQGANYGYTF. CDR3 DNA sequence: TGTGCCTGGAGTGGACAGGGGGCTAACTATGGCTACACCTTC.

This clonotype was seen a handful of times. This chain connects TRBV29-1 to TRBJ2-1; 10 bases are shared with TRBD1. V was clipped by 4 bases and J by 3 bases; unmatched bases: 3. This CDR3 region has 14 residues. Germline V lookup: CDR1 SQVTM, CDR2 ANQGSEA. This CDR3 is CSVVGTGVYNEQFF. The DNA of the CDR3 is TGCAGCGTTGTCGGGACAGGGGTCTACAATGAGCAGTTCTTC.

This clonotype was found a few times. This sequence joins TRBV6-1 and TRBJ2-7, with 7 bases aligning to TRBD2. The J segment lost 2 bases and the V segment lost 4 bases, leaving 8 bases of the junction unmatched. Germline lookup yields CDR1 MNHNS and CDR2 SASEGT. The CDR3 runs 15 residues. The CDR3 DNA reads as TGTGCCAGCAGTGTCGCCGGGACTACCCCCTACGAGCAGTACTTC. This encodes CASSVAGTTPYEQYF.

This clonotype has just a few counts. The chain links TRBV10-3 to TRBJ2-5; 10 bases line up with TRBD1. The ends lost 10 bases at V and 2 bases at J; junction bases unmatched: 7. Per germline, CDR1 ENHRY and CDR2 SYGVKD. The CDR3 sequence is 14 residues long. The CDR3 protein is CATTRTGGQETQYF. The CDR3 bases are TGTGCCACCACTAGGACAGGGGGACAAGAGACCCAGTACTTC.

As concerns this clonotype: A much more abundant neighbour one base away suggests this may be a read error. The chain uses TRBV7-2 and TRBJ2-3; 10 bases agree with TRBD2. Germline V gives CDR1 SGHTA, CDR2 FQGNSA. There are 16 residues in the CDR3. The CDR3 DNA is TGTGCCAGCAGCTTAGCGGTAGCGGGGGGCACAGGTACGCAGTATTTT. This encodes CASSLAVAGGTGTQYF.

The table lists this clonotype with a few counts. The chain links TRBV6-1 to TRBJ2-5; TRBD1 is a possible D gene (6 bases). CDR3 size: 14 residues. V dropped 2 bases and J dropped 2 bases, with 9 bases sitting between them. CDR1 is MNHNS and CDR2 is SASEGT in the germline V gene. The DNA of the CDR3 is TGTGCCAGCAGTGAAATCGACAGGCAAGAGACCCAGTACTTC. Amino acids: CASSEIDRQETQYF.

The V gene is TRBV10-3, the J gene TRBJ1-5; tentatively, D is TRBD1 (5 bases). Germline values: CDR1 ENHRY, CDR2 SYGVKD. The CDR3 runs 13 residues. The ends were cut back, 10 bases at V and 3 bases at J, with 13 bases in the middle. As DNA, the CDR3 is TGTGCCACCCGGGGGACGGTCAATCAGCCCCAGCATTTT. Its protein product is CATRGTVNQPQHF.